Below are 31 T cell receptor beta chains sequenced from a single sample in a study of cytotoxic CD8 clonotypes in ibrutinib-treated CLL. Some clones are missing from TCRdb's copy, which holds only in-frame ones; the method was immunoSEQ multiplex PCR. The sample records some 35,000 clones, approximately 69% being singletons. Sequenced material: PBMCs, taken before ibrutinib treatment. The receptor source for this set is a human donor with chronic lymphocytic leukemia.

The V gene is TRBV4-2, the J gene TRBJ2-1; D is unresolved. The length of the CDR3 is 12 residues. Germline V lookup: CDR1 LGHNA, CDR2 YNFKEQ. The V and J ends lost 4 bases and 4 bases respectively, with 5 bases between them. CDR3 DNA sequence: TGTGCCAGCAGCCTCAATTACAATGAGCAGTTCTTC. This translates into CASSLNYNEQFF.

This clone was recorded a few times. The genes are TRBV7-9 and TRBJ2-3; the match to TRBD1 covers 10 bases. After removal of 4 bases from V and 4 bases from J, the junction contained 8 bases not matched to a gene. CDR1 and CDR2 (germline): SEHNR, FQNEAQ (reference sequence). The CDR3 has 16 amino acids. The CDR3 coding sequence is TGTGCCAGCAGCTGGTCGACAGGGGGCTTCGCAGATACGCAGTATTTT. It is translated as CASSWSTGGFADTQYF.

The chain joins TRBV5-6 to TRBJ2-7; 10 positions match TRBD2. Germline V gene data show CDR1 as SGHDT and CDR2 as YYEEEE. This CDR3 has 14 amino acids. The junction had 6 bases not matched to a gene; V was cut back by 3 bases and J by 6 bases. CDR3 protein: CASSSSGSLSEQYF. In DNA, the CDR3 is TGTGCCAGCAGCTCTAGCGGGAGCCTCTCCGAGCAGTACTTC.

The chain joins TRBV29-1 to TRBJ1-2; D perhaps matches TRBD1 (5 bases). The CDR3 covers 13 residues. Germline assignment: CDR1 SQVTM and CDR2 ANQGSEA. The V gene lost 5 bases and the J gene lost 4 bases, with 14 bases spanning the gap. CDR3: CSVPQTASYGYTF. CDR3 in DNA: TGCAGCGTTCCACAGACAGCCAGCTATGGCTACACCTTC.

V and J are TRBV11-2 and TRBJ2-7; 7 bases are shared with TRBD2. Per germline, CDR1 SGHAT and CDR2 FQNNGV. Germline trimming cut 5 bases from V and 3 bases from J; bases unmatched to any gene: 4. This CDR3 comprises 13 residues. CDR3: CASSNGGIYEQYF. In DNA, the CDR3 is TGTGCCAGCAGCAACGGGGGGATCTACGAGCAGTACTTC.

The chain joins TRBV6-5 to TRBJ1-5, with D unclear. The germline V and J ends were trimmed by 8 bases and 5 bases, with 13 bases remaining between them. The CDR3 loop spans 13 amino acids. In germline, CDR1 is MNHEY, CDR2 SVGAGI. In nucleotides, the CDR3 is TGTGCCAGCCATGAGGGTCAGCATCAGCCCCAGCATTTT. This encodes CASHEGQHQPQHF.

The chain has TRBV6-5 and TRBJ2-7, with D perhaps TRBD1 (6 bases). Per germline, CDR1 MNHEY and CDR2 SVGAGI. The V gene lost 8 bases and the J gene lost 1 base, with 12 bases spanning the gap. The CDR3 covers 13 residues. CDR3 sequence reads: CASQTGQSYEQYF. In DNA form, the CDR3 reads TGTGCCAGCCAGACGGGACAATCCTACGAGCAGTACTTC.

The V call is TRBV27, the J call TRBJ2-5, with D maybe TRBD1 (6 bases). Per germline, CDR1 MNHEY and CDR2 SMNVEV (reference sequence). The CDR3 consists of 13 residues. Trimming removed 3 bases from V and 6 bases from J, with 11 bases in between. This CDR3 reads CASSLSGVQTQYF. The CDR3 DNA reads TGTGCCAGCAGTTTGTCAGGGGTCCAGACCCAGTACTTC.

The chain recombines TRBV4-1 with TRBJ1-1; D not resolved. Germline loops: CDR1 MGHRA, CDR2 YSYEKL. The CDR3 extends over 13 amino acids. Trimming left V 3 bases short and J 5 bases short, with 10 bases between. The CDR3 DNA follows: TGCGCCAGCAGCCAGGGGAGGGCAACTGAAGCTTTCTTT. Its protein is CASSQGRATEAFF.

V and J are TRBV18 and TRBJ2-1, with D maybe TRBD2 (5 bases). The CDR3 has 14 amino acids. V dropped 2 bases and J dropped 5 bases, with 10 bases sitting between them. The germline V gene encodes CDR1 KGHSH and CDR2 LQKENI. For the CDR3, the DNA is TGTGCCAGCTCACCAGGCGGGCCAGACAATGAGCAGTTCTTC. Its translation: CASSPGGPDNEQFF.

The J gene is TRBJ1-2, the V gene TRBV6-5; possible D gene TRBD1, 6 bases. The CDR3 has 14 residues. CDR1 is MNHEY, CDR2 SVGAGI, per germline. V was pared by 6 bases and J by 9 bases, with 20 bases between. In DNA, the CDR3 is TGTGCCAGCAGCCTATATACAGGGCGTCCTAGCTACACCTTC. This sequence encodes CASSLYTGRPSYTF.

This clone appeared a single time. This chain connects TRBV5-6 to TRBJ2-1, with no clear D. V was shortened by 2 bases and J by 5 bases, with 2 bases between the two germline ends. CDR3 size: 11 residues. Germline V lookup: CDR1 SGHDT, CDR2 YYEEEE. CDR3 amino acids: CASSFNNEQFF. The CDR3 DNA reads TGTGCCAGCAGCTTCAACAATGAGCAGTTCTTC.

The V call is TRBV30, the J call TRBJ2-7, with a tentative D call TRBD1 (7 bases). The germline gives CDR1 GTSNPN, CDR2 SVGIG (reference sequence). Trimming took 2 bases from V and 4 from J, leaving 18 bases between them. This CDR3 region has 15 residues. In DNA form, the CDR3 reads TGTGCCTGGAGTCCCGTGAGGGGGCGGGGATACGAGCAGTACTTC. Protein: CAWSPVRGRGYEQYF.

CDR3 nucleotides: TGTGCCCTCCGGCGGGAGGGCCTTTACAATGAGCAGTTCTTC. Its translation: CALRREGLYNEQFF. The chain couples TRBV2 to TRBJ2-1, with TRBD2 matching 9 bases. The CDR3 spans 14 residues. V lost 11 bases to trimming and J lost 4 bases; unmatched junction nucleotides: 9. Germline-derived CDR1 and CDR2 are SNHLY and FYNNEI. Looking up the rest from reference TRBV2 and TRBJ2-1 gives the full variable domain: EPEVTQTPSHQVTQMGQEVILRCVPISNHLYFYWYRQILGQKVEFLVSFYNNEISEKSEIFDDQFSVERPDGSNFTLKIRSTKLEDSAMYFCALRREGLYNEQFFGPGTRLTVL.

The rearrangement uses TRBV29-1 and TRBJ2-1; 10 bases match TRBD1. Germline V gives CDR1 SQVTM, CDR2 ANQGSEA. CDR3 length equals 14 residues. With V trimmed by 7 bases and J by 2 bases, 5 bases remained unmatched. Written as DNA, the CDR3 is TGCAGCGCACCGGGACAGGGGACCTACAATGAGCAGTTCTTC. This codes for CSAPGQGTYNEQFF.

This clone has a handful of counts. The CDR3 reads CASLPGQGTYEQYF. CDR3 sequence (DNA): TGTGCCAGCCTTCCGGGACAGGGTACCTACGAGCAGTACTTC. V gene TRBV18 combines with J gene TRBJ2-7, with TRBD1 matching 9 bases. The V and J ends lost 8 bases and 2 bases, in that order; junction bases with no gene match: 7. Germline V gives CDR1 KGHSH, CDR2 LQKENI. This CDR3 has 14 residues.

This chain links TRBV7-2 with TRBJ2-3; 8 positions match TRBD1. The CDR3 covers 16 residues. Losses at the gene ends were 5 bases for V and 1 base for J; bases not matched to a gene: 8. CDR1 SGHTA and CDR2 FQGNSA come from the germline V gene. As DNA, the CDR3 is TGTGCCAGCAGCACCAACAGGGGGTCGGGCACAGATACGCAGTATTTT. Translated: CASSTNRGSGTDTQYF. The full variable domain, in which reference TRBV7-2 and TRBJ2-3 provide the parts outside the CDR3, is GAGVSQSPSNKVTEKGKDVELRCDPISGHTALYWYRQSLGQGLEFLIYFQGNSAPDKSGLPSDRFSAERTGGSVSTLTIQRTQQEDSAVYLCASSTNRGSGTDTQYFGPGTRLTVL.

This clone was recorded many times. This specimen includes other DNA sequences encoding the same CDR3. The genes are TRBV30 and TRBJ1-1, with a possible D match to TRBD1 (5 bases). V was cut by 4 bases and J by 1 base, with 10 bases left in between. The CDR3 loop spans 13 amino acids. The V gene's germline CDR1 is GTSNPN and CDR2 SVGIG (reference sequence). The CDR3 DNA reads as TGTGCCTGGATCCGGGGCGGGAACACTGAAGCTTTCTTT. Residues: CAWIRGGNTEAFF.

V and J are TRBV7-9 and TRBJ2-7; 7 bases line up with TRBD1. Germline assignment: CDR1 SEHNR and CDR2 FQNEAQ (reference sequence). The junction had 9 bases not matched to a gene; V was cut back by 1 base and J by 3 bases. This CDR3 comprises 16 residues. The CDR3 coding sequence is TGTGCCAGCAGCTTAGTTAGTGGACAGGACAACTACGAGCAGTACTTC. Its translation: CASSLVSGQDNYEQYF. Looking up the rest from reference TRBV7-9 and TRBJ2-7 gives the full variable domain: DTGVSQNPRHKITKRGQNVTFRCDPISEHNRLYWYRQTLGQGPEFLTYFQNEAQLEKSRLLSDRFSAERPKGSFSTLEIQRTEQGDSAMYLCASSLVSGQDNYEQYFGPGTRLTVT.

The chain joins TRBV5-1 to TRBJ2-3; D gene ambiguous. The ends were cut back, 0 bases at V and 4 bases at J, with 12 bases in the middle. The CDR3 runs 15 residues. Per germline, CDR1 SGHRS and CDR2 YFSETQ. The chain's CDR3 is CASSLGYGNSDTQYF. CDR3 DNA sequence: TGCGCCAGCAGCTTGGGATATGGCAATTCAGATACGCAGTATTTT.

This clone was detected only once. V gene TRBV18 combines with J gene TRBJ2-5; 10 positions agree with TRBD1. This CDR3 is built from 16 residues. Trimming took 2 bases from V and 1 from J; bases not matched to a gene: 4. The germline CDR1 and CDR2 sequences are KGHSH and LQKENI. DNA of the CDR3: TGTGCCAGCTCACCATCCGGGACAGGGGTCCAAGAGACCCAGTACTTC. It is translated as CASSPSGTGVQETQYF.

This clone has more than one count but fewer than ten. V usage is TRBV6-4 and J usage is TRBJ1-6; TRBD1 aligns across 7 bases. Germline V gives CDR1 MRHNA, CDR2 SNTAGT. CDR3 size: 15 residues. Losses at the gene ends were 6 bases for V and 3 bases for J; bases not matched to a gene: 5. CDR3 coding DNA: TGTGCCAGCAGGGGTAGGGGGCTCTATAATTCACCCCTCCACTTT. Translating it yields CASRGRGLYNSPLHF.

The table lists this clone with a few counts. The chain links TRBV7-9 to TRBJ1-2; D unresolved. This CDR3 has 12 amino acids. CDR1 is SEHNR, CDR2 FQNEAQ, per germline (reference sequence). Deletions cut 5 bases from V and 4 bases from J, with 8 bases between. The CDR3 is CASSPRTYGYTF. In nucleotides, the CDR3 is TGTGCCAGCAGCCCCCGGACCTATGGCTACACCTTC.

This chain connects TRBV4-2 to TRBJ1-5, with D possibly matching TRBD1 (6 bases). The CDR3 contains 16 residues. Germline-derived CDR1 and CDR2 are LGHNA and YNFKEQ. Trimming took 1 base from V and 0 from J, leaving 10 bases between them. CDR3 nucleotides: TGTGCCAGCAGCCAAGCTACGGGACATAGCAATCAGCCCCAGCATTTT. Its protein is CASSQATGHSNQPQHF.

V is TRBV7-2 and J is TRBJ1-5; D might be TRBD1 (6 bases). The V end was cut by 1 base, the J end by 3 bases, with 13 bases between. The CDR3 is 16 residues long. CDR1 is SGHTA and CDR2 is FQGNSA in the germline V gene. The CDR3 region is CASSLGTAIYNQPQHF. Written as DNA, the CDR3 is TGTGCCAGCAGCTTAGGGACAGCAATATACAATCAGCCCCAGCATTTT.

The J gene is TRBJ2-3, the V gene TRBV7-2, with 8 bases aligning to TRBD2. Germline values: CDR1 SGHTA, CDR2 FQGNSA. The CDR3 has 15 amino acids. J gave up 7 bases and V 5 bases, and 11 bases lay outside the gene matches. CDR3 sequence reads: CASSVAGTSVYTQYF. For the CDR3, the DNA is TGTGCCAGCAGCGTTGCCGGGACTAGTGTTTATACGCAGTATTTT.

This clone has just a few counts. This chain joins TRBV19 and TRBJ2-2; D unresolved. The length of the CDR3 is 17 residues. V was cut by 0 bases and J by 0 bases, with 11 bases left in between. In germline, CDR1 is LNHDA, CDR2 SQIVND (reference sequence). The chain's CDR3 is CASSIDPAQTNTGELFF. The CDR3 DNA reads TGTGCCAGTAGTATAGATCCGGCTCAAACGAACACCGGGGAGCTGTTTTTT.

The V call is TRBV7-8, the J call TRBJ1-6; no reliable D call. In germline, CDR1 is SGHVS, CDR2 FQNEAQ. The V end was cut by 9 bases, the J end by 8 bases, with 14 bases between. The CDR3 is 13 amino acids. The CDR3 spells CASWAGLDSPLHF. The CDR3, as DNA: TGTGCCAGTTGGGCGGGTTTGGATTCACCCCTCCACTTT.

This CDR3 reads CASSLRPGLGQETQYF. CDR3 DNA sequence: TGTGCCAGCAGTTTAAGGCCCGGGTTGGGGCAAGAGACCCAGTACTTC. The rearrangement links TRBV27 to TRBJ2-5; D not resolved. There are 16 residues in the CDR3. Between the trimmed V and J ends, which lost 2 bases and 2 bases, there was a span of 15 bases. Germline V gene sequence: CDR1 MNHEY, CDR2 SMNVEV (reference sequence).

The gene calls are TRBV27 and TRBJ1-5; 8 nucleotides match TRBD1. The V segment lost 4 bases and the J segment 2 bases; nucleotides outside the gene matches: 1. Germline values: CDR1 MNHEY, CDR2 SMNVEV (reference sequence). This CDR3 spans 14 amino acids. The CDR3 DNA reads as TGTGCCAGCAGTTCACAGGGGGGCAATCAGCCCCAGCATTTT. This sequence encodes CASSSQGGNQPQHF.

This rearrangement joins TRBV6-5 to TRBJ1-5; D is ambiguous. This CDR3 has 14 residues. The V gene lost 5 bases and the J gene lost 3 bases, with 11 bases spanning the gap. CDR1 and CDR2 from the germline V gene are MNHEY and SVGAGI. CDR3 bases: TGTGCCAGCAGTCGCACGGAAAACAATCAGCCCCAGCATTTT. Protein: CASSRTENNQPQHF.